What follows describes a single T cell receptor beta chain. The data originate from a study of OX40 agonist ivuxolimab in advanced cancers. CDR3 length: 16 amino acids. The V gene's germline CDR1 is PRHDT and CDR2 FYEKMQ (reference sequence). With 5 bases removed from V and 3 bases from J, the gap between germline ends came to 20 bases. Sequencing used immunoSEQ multiplex PCR; TCRdb keeps in-frame clones, though not all of them. The sample yields roughly 19,000 clones, around 88% seen once. The receptor was derived from an adult with an advanced solid tumor such as melanoma, head and neck, liver or kidney cancer. The gene calls are TRBV13 and TRBJ2-7; D might be TRBD2 (5 bases). Sequenced here: CD4+ or CD8+ T cells sorted from blood, sampled in a trial of the OX40 agonist ivuxolimab. This CDR3 reads CASSLNSWAGHYEQYF. The CDR3 region has the DNA TGTGCCAGCAGCCTTAACTCTTGGGCGGGCCACTACGAGCAGTACTTC.